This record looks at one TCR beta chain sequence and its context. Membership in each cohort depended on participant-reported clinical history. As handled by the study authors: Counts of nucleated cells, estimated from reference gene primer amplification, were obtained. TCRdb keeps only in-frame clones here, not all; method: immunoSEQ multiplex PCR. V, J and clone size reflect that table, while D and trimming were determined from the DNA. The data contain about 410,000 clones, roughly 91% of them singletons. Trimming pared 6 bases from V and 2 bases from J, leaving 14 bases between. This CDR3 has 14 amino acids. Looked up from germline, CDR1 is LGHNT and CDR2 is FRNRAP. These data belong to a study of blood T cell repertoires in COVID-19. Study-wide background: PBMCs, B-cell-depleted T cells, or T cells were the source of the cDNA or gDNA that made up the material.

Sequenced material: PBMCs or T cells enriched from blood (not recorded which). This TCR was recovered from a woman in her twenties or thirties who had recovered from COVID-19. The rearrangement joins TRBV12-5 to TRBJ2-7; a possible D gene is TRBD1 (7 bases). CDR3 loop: CASGGGQRAYEQYF. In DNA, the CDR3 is TGTGCTAGTGGGGGGGGACAGAGGGCCTACGAGCAGTACTTC.